Following are 19 T cell receptor beta chains from one sample sequenced in a study of blood T cell repertoires in COVID-19. The repertoire was sequenced with immunoSEQ multiplex PCR; TCRdb's copy has only in-frame clones and lacks some. The sample gives tens of thousands of clones, less than 95% of which show up once; 6% to 6.5% is in the top ten. Material for sequencing was peripheral blood. The origin of the receptors is a man between 65 and 80 years old with active COVID-19.

V and J are TRBV14 and TRBJ2-7; D not resolved. V was cut by 3 bases and J by 5 bases, with 11 bases left in between. From germline, CDR1 is SGHDN and CDR2 FVKESK. CDR3 length: 13 amino acids. DNA of the CDR3: TGTGCCAGCAGCCAGCCCCCCACAGACGAGCAGTACTTC. Protein product: CASSQPPTDEQYF.

This clone has a handful of counts. The chain is built from TRBV28 and TRBJ2-7; D is possibly TRBD2 (5 bases). Trimming removed 8 bases from V and 0 bases from J, with 5 bases in between. The germline V gene has CDR1 MDHEN and CDR2 SYDVKM. This CDR3 is built from 11 residues. CDR3 sequence: CASGSSYEQYF. As DNA, the CDR3 is TGTGCCAGCGGGAGCTCCTACGAGCAGTACTTC.

The chain joins TRBV24-1 to TRBJ2-2; TRBD1 matches at 7 bases. Trimming took 2 bases from V and 0 from J; bases not matched to a gene: 8. Germline-derived CDR1 and CDR2 are KGHDR and SFDVKD. CDR3 length equals 18 residues. CDR3 sequence reads: CATSDSDLDRANTGELFF. CDR3 DNA sequence: TGTGCCACCAGTGATTCCGACCTTGACAGGGCGAACACCGGGGAGCTGTTTTTT.

The chain employs TRBV4-1 and TRBJ2-1; 13 positions match TRBD2. The junction had 12 bases not matched to a gene; V was cut back by 1 base and J by 6 bases. Germline-derived CDR1 and CDR2 are MGHRA and YSYEKL. CDR3 length equals 19 residues. The CDR3, as DNA: TGCGCCAGCAGCCAAGGTACCGGACTAGCGGGGGCCTTCTTCAATGAGCAGTTCTTC. It specifies CASSQGTGLAGAFFNEQFF.

This sequence joins TRBV19 and TRBJ2-7; a weak D match, TRBD2 (7 bases). Germline lookup yields CDR1 LNHDA and CDR2 SQIVND (reference sequence). The CDR3 covers 14 residues. Trimming removed 8 bases at V and 5 bases at J, with 19 bases between. CDR3 DNA sequence: TGTGCCAGTGCCGTCCGGGGGGCGGTCAACGAGCAGTACTTC. Its protein is CASAVRGAVNEQYF.

This chain uses TRBV4-2 with TRBJ1-1; D is undetermined. V shed 0 bases and J shed 4 bases, with 6 bases lying between them. This CDR3 spans 13 amino acids. Germline V CDR1 and CDR2: LGHNA, YNFKEQ. CDR3 coding DNA: TGTGCCAGCAGCCAAGAGGGAGGCACTGAAGCTTTCTTT. Translating gives CASSQEGGTEAFF.

The V and J genes are TRBV5-4 and TRBJ2-2, with a weak D call TRBD2 (7 bases). Trimming removed 0 bases at V and 1 base at J, with 10 bases between. This CDR3 is built from 16 residues. Germline assignment: CDR1 SGHNT and CDR2 YYREEE (reference sequence). Written as DNA, the CDR3 is TGTGCCAGCAGCTTGGATAGGGGGGGGAACACCGGGGAGCTGTTTTTT. It yields the protein CASSLDRGGNTGELFF.

This clone was observed once. V and J are TRBV5-1 and TRBJ1-1; D is unclear. Looked up from germline, CDR1 is SGHRS and CDR2 is YFSETQ. The CDR3 is 15 residues long. Trimming took off 0 bases at V and 6 bases at J, with 15 bases between the two ends. The DNA for the CDR3 is TGCGCCAGCAGCTTGGGGCTAAGGGAGGCCGCTGAAGCTTTCTTT. The encoded protein is CASSLGLREAAEAFF.

V and J are TRBV2 and TRBJ2-1; 8 bases line up with TRBD2. Germline lookup yields CDR1 SNHLY and CDR2 FYNNEI. The CDR3 has 16 amino acids. The V and J ends lost 9 bases and 0 bases, in that order; junction bases with no gene match: 10. CDR3 DNA sequence: TGTGCCAGAAAAACCCTAGCGGGCAGCTCCTACAATGAGCAGTTCTTC. This sequence encodes CARKTLAGSSYNEQFF.

The gene calls are TRBV7-8 and TRBJ1-1, with 7 bases that match TRBD1. The germline V gene has CDR1 SGHVS and CDR2 FQNEAQ. J lost 1 base, V lost 5 bases, and 10 bases had no gene match. The CDR3 runs to 16 residues. CDR3 nucleotides: TGTGCCAGCAGCCCACAGCAGGGGGGAGAGAACACTGAAGCTTTCTTT. Protein sequence: CASSPQQGGENTEAFF.

This sequence joins TRBV6-1 and TRBJ2-7; 7 positions agree with TRBD1. This CDR3 spans 14 amino acids. V shed 2 bases and J 3 bases; nucleotides not matched to a gene: 4. Germline assignment: CDR1 MNHNS and CDR2 SASEGT. CDR3 nucleotides: TGTGCCAGCAGTGAACCGGGACAGATCTACGAGCAGTACTTC. Its protein is CASSEPGQIYEQYF.

The chain is built from TRBV10-3 and TRBJ2-7; no reliable D call. Germline assignment: CDR1 ENHRY and CDR2 SYGVKD. The CDR3 totals 12 residues. V was pared by 3 bases and J by 5 bases, with 8 bases between. The CDR3 DNA follows: TGTGCCATCAGTGAAAATGGAGACGAGCAGTACTTC. Translation: CAISENGDEQYF.

The rearrangement uses TRBV4-3 and TRBJ1-2; no definite D call. The V and J ends lost 0 bases and 4 bases respectively, with 3 bases between them. Germline V lookup: CDR1 LGHNA, CDR2 YSLEER. This CDR3 region has 12 residues. The chain's CDR3 is CASSQDGYGYTF. The CDR3 DNA is TGCGCCAGCAGCCAAGACGGCTATGGCTACACCTTC.

This chain connects TRBV13 to TRBJ2-7, with TRBD2 matching 11 bases. The V and J ends lost 4 bases and 3 bases, in that order; junction bases with no gene match: 5. This CDR3 has 15 residues. The V gene's germline CDR1 is PRHDT and CDR2 FYEKMQ (reference sequence). DNA for the CDR3: TGTGCCAGCAGCTCCCGACTAGCGGGGCTCTACGAGCAGTACTTC. The encoded protein is CASSSRLAGLYEQYF.

J is TRBJ2-1 and V is TRBV7-9, with TRBD2 as a possible D gene (6 bases). This CDR3 is built from 16 residues. Germline V gene lookup returns CDR1 SEHNR and CDR2 FQNEAQ (reference sequence). V lost 5 bases and J 5 bases, leaving 19 bases between the germline ends. The CDR3 sequence is CASSPGGRGINNEQFF. CDR3 coding DNA: TGTGCCAGCAGCCCCGGTGGACGGGGGATCAACAATGAGCAGTTCTTC.

The chain carries TRBV4-2 and TRBJ2-5; 13 bases are a match to TRBD2. The CDR3 has 16 residues. CDR1 and CDR2 from the germline V gene are LGHNA and YNFKEQ. The ends lost 5 bases at V and 1 base at J; junction bases unmatched: 4. CDR3 amino acids: CASSSTSGGAQETQYF. CDR3 in DNA: TGTGCCAGCAGCTCTACTAGCGGGGGGGCCCAAGAGACCCAGTACTTC.

The chain couples TRBV2 to TRBJ2-3; D possibly corresponds to TRBD2 (7 bases). The germline gives CDR1 SNHLY, CDR2 FYNNEI. The V end was cut by 4 bases, the J end by 2 bases, with 10 bases between. The CDR3 has 14 amino acids. The CDR3 DNA is TGTGCCAGCAGTGTACGGGGGGCCACAGATACGCAGTATTTT. This encodes CASSVRGATDTQYF.

In its sample, this clone was seen once. The chain employs TRBV9 and TRBJ2-7; a weak D match, TRBD2 (6 bases). The germline V and J ends were trimmed by 2 bases and 0 bases, with 9 bases remaining between them. This CDR3 comprises 14 residues. Per the germline V gene, CDR1 is SGDLS and CDR2 is YYNGEE. The CDR3 spells CASSVDGSSYEQYF. DNA for the CDR3: TGTGCCAGCAGCGTGGACGGGAGCTCCTACGAGCAGTACTTC.

The chain joins TRBV12-3 or TRBV12-4 to TRBJ1-2; 8 nucleotides align to TRBD1. V dropped 10 bases and J dropped 6; count of bases not matched to a gene: 10. The CDR3 runs 13 residues. The CDR3 DNA reads TGTGCCACATTTCTTTCAGGGGGCAATGGCTACACCTTC. Its protein product is CATFLSGGNGYTF.